This TCR beta chain was recorded in a study of blood T cell repertoires in COVID-19. Study-level background: The origin of the acute and convalescent COVID-19 samples was the United States, Italy and Spain. T cells, B-cell-depleted T cells, or PBMCs provided the cDNA or gDNA that served as material.

The junction had 12 bases not matched to a gene; V was cut back by 2 bases and J by 5 bases. This CDR3 region has 17 residues. The germline CDR1 and CDR2 sequences are SGHRS and YFSETQ. Original methodology: Estimation of nucleated cell counts was performed using reference gene primer amplification. The method was immunoSEQ multiplex PCR; TCRdb's version includes in-frame clones alone and lacks a portion of them. V and J calls and clone size are given by that table; D and trimming were obtained from the DNA. The sample contains about 110,000 clones, more than 65% of which appear only once. This TCR was recovered from a woman aged 80 or over with active or convalescent COVID-19. This chain connects TRBV5-1 to TRBJ2-5; TRBD1 matches at 10 bases. The sequencing sample was made of peripheral blood. CDR3 residues: CASSLPGQGPGGETQYF. For the CDR3, the DNA is TGCGCCAGCAGCTTACCGGGACAGGGGCCGGGTGGGGAGACCCAGTACTTC.